The 30 T cell receptor beta chains presented below share a single source sample, sequenced in a study of memory CD4+ T cells and cytomegalovirus serostatus. Produced via immunoSEQ multiplex PCR; TCRdb's table is partial and in-frame only. Counted here are some 44,000 clones, roughly 80% occurring once; the ten biggest clones make up about 0.6%. Single viable CD3+CD4+CD8-CD45RO+ cells were sorted as the memory CD4+ T cells. Sequenced: memory CD4+ T cells from blood. Every receptor here comes from an adult in good health and CMV-seronegative.

V gene TRBV9 combines with J gene TRBJ1-6; 7 bases line up with TRBD1. Germline-derived CDR1 and CDR2 are SGDLS and YYNGEE. Trimming removed 3 bases from V and 8 bases from J; junction bases left unmatched: 14. The CDR3 has 17 amino acids. For the CDR3, the DNA is TGTGCCAGCAGCGCCGGCGTAGAACAGGGGTTGGATTCACCCCTCCACTTT. Residues: CASSAGVEQGLDSPLHF. The whole variable domain, filled in from reference TRBV9 and TRBJ1-6, reads DSGVTQTPKHLITATGQRVTLRCSPRSGDLSVYWYQQSLDQGLQFLIQYYNGEERAKGNILERFSAQQFPDLHSELNLSSLELGDSALYFCASSAGVEQGLDSPLHFGNGTRLTVT.

This clone was counted a few times. J is TRBJ1-2 and V is TRBV4-2; perhaps TRBD1 as D (5 bases). CDR1 and CDR2 (germline): LGHNA, YNFKEQ. The CDR3 consists of 14 residues. V was clipped by 0 bases and J by 5 bases, with 10 bases between them. CDR3 nucleotides: TGTGCCAGCAGCCAAGATTTGGCAGGGTATGGCTACACCTTC. As protein: CASSQDLAGYGYTF.

This clone was counted a few times. The CDR3 nucleotides are TGTGCCAGCAGCCGGGACAGTAGCTCTGGAAACACCATATATTTT. Translation gives CASSRDSSSGNTIYF. The rearrangement uses TRBV7-2 and TRBJ1-3; 7 nucleotides agree with TRBD1. The CDR3 has 15 residues. The germline V gene has CDR1 SGHTA and CDR2 FQGNSA. The trim removed 5 bases at V and 0 bases at J, leaving 4 bases unmatched.

The gene calls are TRBV5-1 and TRBJ2-3; TRBD2 might be the D (6 bases). The CDR3 runs to 15 residues. V lost 2 bases and J lost 5, with 15 bases in between. Germline V gene data show CDR1 as SGHRS and CDR2 as YFSETQ. The CDR3 DNA is TGCGCCAGCAGCTTTCGGGGGTCCCAGGGAGATACGCAGTATTTT. This sequence encodes CASSFRGSQGDTQYF.

This chain uses TRBV6-1 with TRBJ1-2, with D possibly TRBD1 on 5 matching bases. Germline V lookup: CDR1 MNHNS, CDR2 SASEGT. V was shortened by 2 bases and J by 1 base, with 14 bases between the two germline ends. This CDR3 is 16 amino acids long. CDR3 region: CASSERMLGDNYGYTF. The CDR3 coding sequence is TGTGCCAGCAGTGAAAGGATGTTGGGGGATAACTATGGCTACACCTTC.

This clone was recorded once. The chain is built from TRBV7-3 and TRBJ1-2; 7 bases are shared with TRBD1. This CDR3 contains 16 residues. Trimming removed 1 base from V and 7 bases from J; junction bases left unmatched: 12. Germline CDR1 and CDR2: SGHTA and FQGTGA. The CDR3 nucleotides read TGTGCCAGCAGCTTAAGCAGTGTAGGACAGGACGGTGGCTACACCTTC. Its translation is CASSLSSVGQDGGYTF.

The chain has TRBV7-8 and TRBJ1-2; perhaps TRBD1 as D (6 bases). V was pared by 5 bases and J by 7 bases, with 20 bases between. Germline V gene sequence: CDR1 SGHVS, CDR2 FQNEAQ. The CDR3 has 15 residues. CDR3 loop: CASSPPQGTVRGYTF. CDR3 in DNA: TGTGCCAGCAGCCCCCCACAGGGTACCGTGCGTGGCTACACCTTC.

J is TRBJ1-2 and V is TRBV29-1; tentatively, D is TRBD1 (5 bases). The CDR3 runs to 18 residues. Between the trimmed V and J ends, which lost 7 bases and 2 bases, there was a span of 29 bases. Germline V gene lookup returns CDR1 SQVTM and CDR2 ANQGSEA. The CDR3 nucleotides are TGCAGCGGTGGGTCCTATCCCTCCGATGGCAGGGCGAACTATGGCTACACCTTC. It yields the protein CSGGSYPSDGRANYGYTF.

The chain carries TRBV7-2 and TRBJ2-2, with no clear D. Between the trimmed V and J ends, which lost 1 base and 4 bases, there was a span of 13 bases. The CDR3 sequence is 16 residues long. CDR1 and CDR2 (germline): SGHTA, FQGNSA. CDR3 loop: CASSLESAGGTGELFF. CDR3 coding DNA: TGTGCCAGCAGCTTAGAATCGGCAGGCGGCACCGGGGAGCTGTTTTTT.

The chain is built from TRBV5-1 and TRBJ2-2; maybe TRBD2 (6 bases). This CDR3 is built from 14 residues. The ends were cut back, 4 bases at V and 3 bases at J, with 10 bases in the middle. CDR1 and CDR2 (germline): SGHRS, YFSETQ. The CDR3 DNA sequence: TGCGCCAGCAGCCATAGCGGTTACACCGGGGAGCTGTTTTTT. Protein product: CASSHSGYTGELFF.

This clone was seen more than once but under ten times. The chain couples TRBV6-5 to TRBJ1-1; the D is unclear. This CDR3 is built from 15 residues. Per germline, CDR1 MNHEY and CDR2 SVGAGI. Trimming removed 8 bases at V and 0 bases at J, with 16 bases between. Written as DNA, the CDR3 is TGTGCCAGCGCCGTCGGTGCAGAAGTGAACACTGAAGCTTTCTTT. As protein: CASAVGAEVNTEAFF.

J is TRBJ1-5 and V is TRBV28; maybe TRBD1 (6 bases). Germline-derived CDR1 and CDR2 are MDHEN and SYDVKM. Trimming shortened V by 8 bases and J by 2 bases, and 16 bases separated the two germline ends. The CDR3 totals 15 residues. The CDR3 here is CASYGTFGGNQPQHF. CDR3 nucleotide sequence: TGTGCCAGCTACGGGACATTTGGGGGCAATCAGCCCCAGCATTTT. The whole variable domain, remainder taken from reference TRBV28 and TRBJ1-5, is DVKVTQSSRYLVKRTGEKVFLECVQDMDHENMFWYRQDPGLGLRLIYFSYDVKMKEKGDIPEGYSVSREKKERFSLILESASTNQTSMYLCASYGTFGGNQPQHFGDGTRLSIL.

This clone was recorded a few times. V and J are TRBV5-6 and TRBJ2-1; TRBD2 matches 10 bases. Losses at the gene ends were 4 bases for V and 0 bases for J; bases not matched to a gene: 4. This CDR3 is built from 16 residues. The V gene's germline CDR1 is SGHDT and CDR2 YYEEEE. CDR3 DNA: TGTGCCAGCAGCATCATAGCGGGGGGCTCCTACAATGAGCAGTTCTTC. Translated: CASSIIAGGSYNEQFF.

The sample holds a few counts of this clone. The V and J genes are TRBV5-1 and TRBJ2-5; D is ambiguous. V lost 1 base, J lost 5 bases, and 12 bases lay in between. Germline CDR1 is SGHRS and CDR2 is YFSETQ. There are 14 residues in the CDR3. The CDR3: CASSLSTTEETQYF. In DNA form, the CDR3 reads TGCGCCAGCAGCTTGAGTACCACAGAGGAGACCCAGTACTTC.

The rearrangement joins TRBV5-6 to TRBJ2-3; tentative D call: TRBD1 (6 bases). The germline CDR1 and CDR2 sequences are SGHDT and YYEEEE. The CDR3 contains 15 residues. Deletions cut 3 bases from V and 0 bases from J, with 11 bases between. The chain's CDR3 is CASSSDRYSTDTQYF. CDR3 nucleotide sequence: TGTGCCAGCAGCTCCGACAGGTACAGCACAGATACGCAGTATTTT.

The chain is built from TRBV11-2 and TRBJ2-5, with 8 bases matching TRBD1. The J segment lost 5 bases and the V segment lost 2 bases, leaving 7 bases of the junction unmatched. There are 15 residues in the CDR3. The germline gives CDR1 SGHAT, CDR2 FQNNGV. CDR3 residues: CASSLRTGGWETQYF. The CDR3 DNA reads TGTGCCAGCAGCTTACGAACAGGGGGGTGGGAGACCCAGTACTTC.

The chain joins TRBV9 to TRBJ2-2, with D unresolved. Trimming cost V 0 bases and J 3 bases, with 6 bases left between them. Germline assignment: CDR1 SGDLS and CDR2 YYNGEE. This CDR3 comprises 14 residues. The CDR3 coding sequence is TGTGCCAGCAGCGTAGTGATTGACACCGGGGAGCTGTTTTTT. Amino acids: CASSVVIDTGELFF.

The V gene is TRBV6-5, the J gene TRBJ1-2; a possible D gene is TRBD1 (6 bases). The germline V and J ends were trimmed by 2 bases and 7 bases, with 14 bases remaining between them. CDR3 size: 14 residues. Germline CDR1 and CDR2: MNHEY and SVGAGI. The CDR3 DNA follows: TGTGCCAGCAGTTACGTCGGGGGGCGCTTTGGCTACACCTTC. It translates to CASSYVGGRFGYTF.

This clone was observed a few times. One end of the junction varies from germline; a read error may be responsible. CDR3 amino acids: CSVEFTAQNIQYF. In DNA form, the CDR3 reads TGCAGCGTTGAATTTACAGCCCAAAACATTCAGTACTTC. This rearrangement joins TRBV29-1 to TRBJ2-4; no definite D call. Germline lookup yields CDR1 SQVTM and CDR2 ANQGSEA. The CDR3 runs to 13 residues.

This clone was recorded once. V gene TRBV9 combines with J gene TRBJ2-3, with a weak D call TRBD2 (7 bases). The V gene's germline CDR1 is SGDLS and CDR2 YYNGEE. Trimming took off 2 bases at V and 0 bases at J, with 13 bases between the two ends. The CDR3 loop spans 16 amino acids. The chain's CDR3 is CASSVGGAPSTDTQYF. The CDR3 nucleotides are TGTGCCAGCAGCGTGGGGGGGGCACCTAGCACAGATACGCAGTATTTT.

This clone was seen a handful of times. This chain joins TRBV5-1 and TRBJ1-1; 8 bases agree with TRBD1. This CDR3 comprises 15 residues. V lost 0 bases, J lost 5 bases, and 6 bases stayed unmatched. Germline-derived CDR1 and CDR2 are SGHRS and YFSETQ. CDR3 amino acids: CASSLGPGGKTEAFF. The CDR3, as DNA: TGCGCCAGCAGCTTGGGGCCAGGGGGCAAAACTGAAGCTTTCTTT.

V usage is TRBV5-1 and J usage is TRBJ1-6; D may be TRBD1 (6 bases). Germline V gene lookup returns CDR1 SGHRS and CDR2 YFSETQ. Deletions cut 1 base from V and 9 bases from J, with 8 bases between. CDR3 length: 13 residues. CDR3 amino acids: CASSLNRASPLHF. CDR3 in DNA: TGCGCCAGCAGCTTGAACAGGGCTTCACCCCTCCACTTT.

This clone has a handful of counts. This rearrangement joins TRBV19 to TRBJ1-3; the match to TRBD1 covers 8 bases. This CDR3 spans 16 amino acids. The V gene's germline CDR1 is LNHDA and CDR2 SQIVND (reference sequence). V lost 7 bases and J lost 0; bases outside the gene matches: 8. For the CDR3, the DNA is TGTGCCAGTACACCTCCGGACAGGGACTCTGGAAACACCATATATTTT. Its translation: CASTPPDRDSGNTIYF.

This chain links TRBV27 with TRBJ1-2, with D possibly matching TRBD1 (6 bases). Trimming pared 0 bases from V and 7 bases from J, leaving 18 bases between. The germline CDR1 and CDR2 sequences are MNHEY and SMNVEV (reference sequence). This CDR3 region has 16 residues. Here the CDR3 DNA reads TGTGCCAGCAGTTTATCGGATGGGACAAGATTCTCTGGCTACACCTTC. Its translation: CASSLSDGTRFSGYTF.

This clone was observed a few times. This chain links TRBV19 with TRBJ1-5, with D possibly being TRBD1 (5 bases). Germline CDR1 is LNHDA and CDR2 is SQIVND (reference sequence). Trimming shortened V by 10 bases and J by 2 bases, and 18 bases separated the two germline ends. There are 15 residues in the CDR3. CDR3 coding DNA: TGTGCCACCCACCTTGGGGGGGTACGCAATCAGCCCCAGCATTTT. Translating gives CATHLGGVRNQPQHF.

This chain connects TRBV5-1 to TRBJ2-7, with D possibly TRBD2 on 6 matching bases. Germline V gives CDR1 SGHRS, CDR2 YFSETQ. The V end lost 0 bases, the J end lost 0 bases, and 7 bases lay between the germline ends. This CDR3 comprises 14 residues. The CDR3 DNA follows: TGCGCCAGCAGCTTGGCGGGGGTCTCCTACGAGCAGTACTTC. As protein: CASSLAGVSYEQYF.

This clone was recorded only once. The rearrangement uses TRBV7-3 and TRBJ1-1; 8 bases agree with TRBD1. The CDR3 runs to 13 residues. Germline-derived CDR1 and CDR2 are SGHTA and FQGTGA. After removal of 4 bases from V and 5 bases from J, the junction contained 3 bases not matched to a gene. CDR3 region: CASSYTGGTEAFF. DNA of the CDR3: TGTGCCAGCAGCTATACAGGGGGGACTGAAGCTTTCTTT. Based on the CDR3 plus reference TRBV7-3 and TRBJ1-1, the full variable domain is GAGVSQTPSNKVTEKGKYVELRCDPISGHTALYWYRQSLGQGPEFLIYFQGTGAADDSGLPNDRFFAVRPEGSVSTLKIQRTERGDSAVYLCASSYTGGTEAFFGQGTRLTVV.

The J gene is TRBJ1-3, the V gene TRBV7-3, with D unclear. Trimming pared 8 bases from V and 0 bases from J, leaving 8 bases between. The CDR3 is 13 residues long. Germline CDR1 reads SGHTA; CDR2 reads FQGTGA. The CDR3 reads CASGRNSGNTIYF. The CDR3 DNA reads TGTGCCAGCGGACGGAACTCTGGAAACACCATATATTTT.

The rearrangement uses TRBV15 and TRBJ1-1, with D perhaps matching TRBD1 (5 bases). Trimming took off 1 base at V and 5 bases at J, with 17 bases between the two ends. The length of the CDR3 is 16 residues. In germline, CDR1 is LNHNV, CDR2 YYDKDF (reference sequence). The CDR3 here is CATSRAQGRETTEAFF. The CDR3 DNA reads TGTGCCACCAGCAGAGCTCAAGGCAGGGAGACGACTGAAGCTTTCTTT.

The CDR3 loop is CASSSLAGGKGLKFF. CDR3 nucleotide sequence: TGTGCCAGCAGCTCCCTCGCGGGGGGGAAGGGTCTGAAGTTCTTC. The rearrangement uses TRBV7-3 and TRBJ2-1, with 9 nucleotides matching TRBD2. Per germline, CDR1 SGHTA and CDR2 FQGTGA. The CDR3 loop spans 15 amino acids. J gave up 14 bases and V 4 bases, and 15 bases lay outside the gene matches.